Presented here are 20 T cell receptor beta chains from one specimen sequenced in a study of T-cell reconstitution after alpha-beta-depleted transplantation in children. Researchers prepared the TCRbeta library using unique molecular identifiers, the study reports. TCRdb re-analysed the PCR reads in MiXCR, keeping a single row per CDR3 protein. This sample carries 500,000 to 750,000 distinct CDR3 sequences, roughly 13% of them seen once, and the ten largest clones take about 2.2%. Sample: PBMCs, mostly from graft donor cells, taken 360 days after TCRalphabeta/CD19-depleted stem cell transplant. These receptors all stem from a male patient younger than 18 who had a stem cell transplant for acute myeloid leukemia, so the T cells may come from the graft donor.

This clonotype was detected a few times. The V and J genes are TRBV7-3 and TRBJ2-1; possibly TRBD2 for D (6 bases). Trimming removed 5 bases at V and 4 bases at J, with 18 bases between. This CDR3 has 16 amino acids. Germline V gene sequence: CDR1 SGHTA, CDR2 FQGTGA. CDR3 region: CASSPNPGLIYNEQFF. The CDR3 DNA sequence: TGTGCCAGCAGCCCAAACCCGGGACTCATTTACAATGAGCAGTTCTTC. The variable domain in full, completed from reference TRBV7-3 and TRBJ2-1, reads GAGVSQTPSNKVTEKGKYVELRCDPISGHTALYWYRQSLGQGPEFLIYFQGTGAADDSGLPNDRFFAVRPEGSVSTLKIQRTERGDSAVYLCASSPNPGLIYNEQFFGPGTRLTVL.

This chain uses TRBV28 with TRBJ2-3; D remains unclear. From germline, CDR1 is MDHEN and CDR2 SYDVKM. The CDR3 consists of 15 residues. The germline V and J ends were trimmed by 3 bases and 0 bases, with 10 bases remaining between them. CDR3 coding DNA: TGTGCCAGCAGTTTTGAGTGGGCTAGCACAGATACGCAGTATTTT. Protein sequence: CASSFEWASTDTQYF.

The gene calls are TRBV3-1 and TRBJ2-2; 9 bases match TRBD2. V shed 4 bases, J shed 1 base, and the junction held 4 bases outside the gene matches. Germline CDR1 LGHDT, CDR2 YNNKEL (reference sequence). The CDR3 runs to 16 residues. This chain's CDR3 is CASSRLLAGNTGELFF. The CDR3 DNA follows: TGTGCCAGCAGCCGATTACTAGCGGGGAACACCGGGGAGCTGTTTTTT.

This clonotype was detected only a few times. The V call is TRBV6-5, the J call TRBJ2-1; 8 nucleotides line up with TRBD1. V lost 5 bases to trimming and J lost 8 bases; unmatched junction nucleotides: 2. The CDR3 sequence is 12 residues long. Germline-derived CDR1 and CDR2 are MNHEY and SVGAGI. As DNA, the CDR3 is TGTGCCAGCAGTAAGACAGGGGATGAGCAGTTCTTC. Amino acid sequence: CASSKTGDEQFF.

In this sample, this clonotype turned up many times. V and J are TRBV6-2 or TRBV6-3 and TRBJ2-1, with D perhaps given as TRBD1 or TRBD2 (5 bases each). The CDR3 totals 17 residues. The V end was cut by 0 bases, the J end by 2 bases, with 14 bases between. In germline, CDR1 is MNHEY, CDR2 SVGEGT. CDR3 nucleotides: TGTGCCAGCAGTTACTCAGGGGTGGGGAGTCCCTACAATGAGCAGTTCTTC. Encoded protein: CASSYSGVGSPYNEQFF.

This chain joins TRBV7-3 and TRBJ1-4, with D hard to call. This CDR3 region has 17 residues. Germline V gene data show CDR1 as SGHTA and CDR2 as FQGTGA. The germline V and J ends were trimmed by 3 bases and 8 bases, with 22 bases remaining between them. This chain's CDR3 is CASSLGLKGQSVEKLFF. The CDR3 DNA reads TGTGCCAGCAGCTTGGGGTTGAAGGGTCAATCGGTGGAAAAACTGTTTTTT.

The rearrangement joins TRBV29-1 to TRBJ2-7; the D is unclear. CDR1 and CDR2 (germline): SQVTM, ANQGSEA. The germline V and J ends were trimmed by 6 bases and 5 bases, with 14 bases remaining between them. This CDR3 is 12 amino acids long. The chain's CDR3 is CSVTYTLHEQYF. CDR3 in DNA: TGCAGCGTAACCTACACCCTACACGAGCAGTACTTC.

This clonotype has only a few counts. A read error may account for a junction end that differs from germline. This rearrangement joins TRBV20-1 to TRBJ2-2; D remains ambiguous. The germline V gene has CDR1 DFQATT and CDR2 SNEGSKA (reference sequence). This CDR3 has 16 residues. CDR3 amino acids: CCARAAGRRYTGELFF. The CDR3 nucleotides are TGCTGTGCTAGAGCCGCCGGGCGCAGATACACCGGGGAGCTGTTTTTT.

This clonotype turned up a few times. The rearrangement joins TRBV20-1 to TRBJ2-7; TRBD1 might be the D (6 bases). V lost 6 bases, J lost 7 bases, and 25 bases lay in between. CDR1 is DFQATT, CDR2 SNEGSKA, per germline (reference sequence). This CDR3 comprises 15 residues. CDR3 nucleotide sequence: TGCAGTGCCCCCACGGGGACCGTGGGGGCAGGGGAGCAGTACTTC. Its protein is CSAPTGTVGAGEQYF.

This clonotype was found a few times. The chain couples TRBV12-3 or TRBV12-4 to TRBJ2-7; D may be TRBD2 (5 bases). CDR3 length equals 15 residues. V lost 5 bases, J lost 6 bases, and 20 bases lay in between. The CDR3 spells CASSLSAGSSAEQYF. Written as DNA, the CDR3 is TGTGCCAGCAGTCTTAGCGCTGGAAGTAGTGCCGAGCAGTACTTC.

This clonotype was picked up many times. CDR3 region: CAGDLGTLPYEQYF. CDR3 in DNA: TGCGCCGGTGACCTCGGGACACTTCCCTACGAGCAGTACTTC. The gene calls are TRBV4-3 and TRBJ2-7; TRBD1 is a possible D gene (6 bases). This CDR3 is built from 14 residues. Germline V gives CDR1 LGHNA, CDR2 YSLEER. Trimming took 11 bases from V and 2 from J, leaving 19 bases between them.

This chain uses TRBV5-1 with TRBJ1-1; 11 bases fit TRBD1. The V segment lost 6 bases and the J segment 4 bases; nucleotides outside the gene matches: 11. From germline, CDR1 is SGHRS and CDR2 YFSETQ. The CDR3 runs 16 residues. The CDR3 region is CASNRVPGQGGTEAFF. The CDR3 DNA follows: TGCGCCAGCAATAGAGTCCCGGGACAGGGGGGCACTGAAGCTTTCTTT.

J is TRBJ2-3 and V is TRBV7-8; 9 nucleotides match TRBD2. The CDR3 extends over 16 amino acids. Per the germline V gene, CDR1 is SGHVS and CDR2 is FQNEAQ. The V and J ends lost 5 bases and 6 bases, in that order; junction bases with no gene match: 12. The CDR3: CASSPSEREVADTQYF. CDR3 coding DNA: TGTGCCAGCAGCCCCTCGGAGCGGGAGGTAGCTGATACGCAGTATTTT.

This clonotype was seen only a few times. This rearrangement joins TRBV20-1 to TRBJ2-7; possibly TRBD2 for D (5 bases). The V end was cut by 5 bases, the J end by 1 base, with 12 bases between. Germline V CDR1 and CDR2: DFQATT, SNEGSKA (reference sequence). The CDR3 spans 13 residues. This chain's CDR3 is CSAPFRDSYEQYF. In DNA form, the CDR3 reads TGCAGTGCTCCCTTTCGGGATTCCTACGAGCAGTACTTC.

The chain couples TRBV20-1 to TRBJ2-3; D unclear. Germline V gene sequence: CDR1 DFQATT, CDR2 SNEGSKA (reference sequence). The V end was cut by 3 bases, the J end by 4 bases, with 14 bases between. This CDR3 region has 14 residues. The CDR3 sequence is CSARNAAPPDTQYF. The CDR3 coding sequence is TGCAGTGCTAGGAACGCGGCCCCCCCAGATACGCAGTATTTT.

This chain uses TRBV9 with TRBJ2-2; no definite D call. The germline CDR1 and CDR2 sequences are SGDLS and YYNGEE. This CDR3 spans 13 amino acids. The ends were cut back, 0 bases at V and 2 bases at J, with 2 bases in the middle. The DNA of the CDR3 is TGTGCCAGCAGCGTAGAAAACACCGGGGAGCTGTTTTTT. Translated: CASSVENTGELFF.

CDR3: CSVREGPYEQYF. Written as DNA, the CDR3 is TGCAGCGTTAGGGAGGGCCCCTACGAGCAGTACTTC. The chain carries TRBV29-1 and TRBJ2-7, with 7 bases that match TRBD2. The CDR3 covers 12 residues. The germline V gene encodes CDR1 SQVTM and CDR2 ANQGSEA. After removal of 5 bases from V and 2 bases from J, the junction contained 3 bases not matched to a gene.

In this sample, this clonotype turned up a few times. This rearrangement joins TRBV4-3 to TRBJ2-1, with 7 bases aligning to TRBD1. This CDR3 contains 14 residues. The V and J ends lost 5 bases and 2 bases, in that order; junction bases with no gene match: 3. The germline V gene encodes CDR1 LGHNA and CDR2 YSLEER. The CDR3 bases are TGCGCCAGCAGCAACGGACAGGCCTACAATGAGCAGTTCTTC. Protein sequence: CASSNGQAYNEQFF.

This rearrangement joins TRBV25-1 to TRBJ2-7; 7 nucleotides align to TRBD2. Looked up from germline, CDR1 is MGHDK and CDR2 is SYGVNS. J gave up 3 bases and V 4 bases, and 12 bases lay outside the gene matches. The CDR3 is 16 amino acids. CDR3 protein: CASSANSGTIGYEQYF. CDR3 bases: TGTGCCAGCAGTGCGAACTCCGGGACTATAGGCTACGAGCAGTACTTC.

V is TRBV7-8 and J is TRBJ2-7; a weak D match, TRBD1 (6 bases). Trimming took 5 bases from V and 0 from J, leaving 14 bases between them. CDR1 and CDR2 from the germline V gene are SGHVS and FQNEAQ. The CDR3 spans 15 residues. The CDR3 sequence is CASSPSTGSSYEQYF. CDR3 sequence (DNA): TGTGCCAGCAGCCCAAGCACAGGGAGCTCCTACGAGCAGTACTTC. The full variable domain, in which reference TRBV7-8 and TRBJ2-7 provide the parts outside the CDR3, is GAGVSQSPRYKVAKRGQDVALRCDPISGHVSLFWYQQALGQGPEFLTYFQNEAQLDKSGLPSDRFFAERPEGSVSTLKIQRTQQEDSAVYLCASSPSTGSSYEQYFGPGTRLTVT.